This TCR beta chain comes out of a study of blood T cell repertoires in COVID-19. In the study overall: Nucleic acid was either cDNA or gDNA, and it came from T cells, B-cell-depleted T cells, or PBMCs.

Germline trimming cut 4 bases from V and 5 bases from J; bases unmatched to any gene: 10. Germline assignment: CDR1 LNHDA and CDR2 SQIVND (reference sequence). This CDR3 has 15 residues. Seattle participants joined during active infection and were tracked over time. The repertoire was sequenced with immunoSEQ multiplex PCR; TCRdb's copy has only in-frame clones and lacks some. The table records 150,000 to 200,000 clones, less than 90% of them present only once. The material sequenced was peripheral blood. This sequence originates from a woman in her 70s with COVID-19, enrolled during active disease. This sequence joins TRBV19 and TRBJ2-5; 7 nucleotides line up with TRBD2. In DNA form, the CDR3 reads TGTGCCAGTAGTACCGGGGGGAGGGGCCAGGAGACCCAGTACTTC. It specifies CASSTGGRGQETQYF.